The clone carrying this T cell receptor (beta chain) showed up just a few times. The source of the sample is a study of blood T cell repertoires in COVID-19. In the study overall: The cDNA or gDNA used as material had been derived from T cells, B-cell-depleted T cells, or PBMCs.

Here immunoSEQ multiplex PCR was the method, and the copy in TCRdb shows in-frame clones only, minus some. The sample carries around 260,000 clones, about 83% recorded once. Trimming left V 7 bases short and J 2 bases short, with 12 bases between. The CDR3 spans 13 residues. Germline assignment: CDR1 SGHRS and CDR2 YFSETQ. This TCR derives from a woman aged 45-65 years who had recovered from COVID-19. The sample consisted of peripheral blood. The chain combines TRBV5-1 with TRBJ1-2, with a tentative D call TRBD1 (5 bases). In DNA form, the CDR3 reads TGCGCCAGCCGCTCGACAGCCAACTATGGCTACACCTTC. Its protein is CASRSTANYGYTF. The full variable domain, completed using reference TRBV5-1 and TRBJ1-2, is KAGVTQTPRYLIKTRGQQVTLSCSPISGHRSVSWYQQTPGQGLQFLFEYFSETQRNKGNFPGRFSGRQFSNSRSEMNVSTLELGDSALYLCASRSTANYGYTFGSGTRLTVV.